This T cell receptor beta chain was sequenced in a study of cytomegalovirus exposure and HLA in healthy donors. With V trimmed by 6 bases and J by 3 bases, 9 bases remained unmatched. This CDR3 contains 15 residues. Germline V gene sequence: CDR1 SNHLY, CDR2 FYNNEI. Primers for the PCR totalled 60 Vbeta and 13 Jbeta. Assay used: immunoSEQ multiplex PCR; TCRdb lists only in-frame clones, some missing. Its listing shows fewer than 150,000 clones. The sequence was obtained from a woman aged 60-70 years in good health and CMV-seronegative. The chain couples TRBV2 to TRBJ2-5, with 8 bases identical to TRBD2. The specimen sequenced was PBMCs. The CDR3 bases are TGTGCCAGCAGGCGACGCGGAGCGGGGGAAGAGACCCAGTACTTC. Encoded protein: CASRRRGAGEETQYF.